This TCR beta chain stems from a study of cytomegalovirus exposure and HLA in healthy donors. In regard to this clone: The antigen remains unidentified.

Study-wide results and caveats: Near-uniform donor sequencing depth was presumed by presence/absence analyses. Relative to equally common others, HLA-associated TCR beta chains showed greater clonal expansion in a later analysis. A later analysis linked a missense DCLRE1C variant to TCR beta V- and J-gene trimming.

The CDR3 length is 13 residues. Trimming shortened V by 6 bases and J by 1 base, and 9 bases separated the two germline ends. CDR1 and CDR2 (germline): KGHSH, LQKENI. The PCR used 60 Vbeta and 13 Jbeta primers. Repertoires were generated with immunoSEQ multiplex PCR, while TCRdb's copy carries only in-frame clones and drops some. Of about 120,000 clones in the sample, around 77% were seen once. The J gene is TRBJ1-2, the V gene TRBV18; D gene uncertain. This clonotype was sampled from a man aged 50-60 years in good health and CMV-seropositive. The sample consisted of PBMCs. CDR3 coding DNA: TGTGCCAGCTCGGTACAGAATAACTATGGCTACACCTTC. This codes for CASSVQNNYGYTF.